This T cell receptor beta chain stems from a study of CXCR3-negative and CXCR3-positive naive CD8 T cells (dated by TCRdb to between 2018 and 2020). Background on the whole study: About 135 million TRB reads were obtained in total, roughly 1.5 +/- 0.3 million reads per library. Diversity and physicochemical repertoire analyses were performed on 11 donors pooled from two independent experiments. The TRBV-TRBJ cluster analysis covered naive subsets from 5 donors and memory cells from 3 donors. Overall study results and their limits: Within the same donor, TRBV-TRBJ usage looked similar between naive CXCR3-negative and CXCR3-positive cells, but memory cells had distinct patterns. Comparably high repertoire diversity was found in both naive subsets, whereas much lower repertoire diversity was found in memory CD8+ T cells. Because surface CD5, which is linked to self-reactivity in mice, was comparable between the naive subsets, TCR interaction strength was also inferred from TRB CDR3 physicochemical properties. Compared with CXCR3-negative naive cells, CXCR3-positive naive cells had TRB CDR3s with higher hydrophobicity (lower Kidera factor 4), lower energy, and higher strength and volume indices. Freshly isolated PBMCs were used for most assays because CXCR3 expression went down partially after cryopreservation.

For each CD8+ T cell subset, flow sorting was done in triplicate, and a few hundred thousand cells per subset went directly into RLT lysis buffer. Naive CD8+ T cells were defined stringently as CD45RO-CCR7+CD27+CD95- to exclude memory contaminants. Standard density gradient centrifugation was used to isolate peripheral blood mononuclear cells from buffy coats. A FACSAria III was used to flow-sort naive CXCR3-negative and CXCR3-positive CD8+ T cells. Total RNA was extracted from sorted cells using an RNeasy Mini Kit. The sequencing machine was a NextSeq 550. The Human TCR Profiling Kit (MiLaboratory) was used to prepare UMI-labeled 5' RACE TRB cDNA libraries. cDNA synthesis used the entire amount of extracted RNA, and PCR amplification then used the entire amount of cDNA produced. The libraries were made side by side, with each library going through the same number of PCR cycles. Under the source paper's analysis protocol: With a requirement of at least two reads per UMI, MIGEC and MiXCR extracted about 50,000 +/- 10,000 unique UMI-labeled TRB cDNA molecules per library. On average, each library contained 40,000 +/- 10,000 functional in-frame TRB CDR3 nucleotide clonotypes without stop codons. After downsampling to 5000 UMI-labeled TRB molecules per sample, diversity metrics, including normalized Shannon-Wiener and Chao1, were computed in VDJtools. Clonotype-size-weighted physicochemical properties of the central five CDR3 residues (interaction energy, strength, volume and Kidera factor 4) were computed in VDJtools. One entry per CDR3 protein sequence results from the TCRdb reprocessing of the reads, with DNA left out. These V and J calls derive from TCRdb rather than the authors' analysis. This sample's table contains around 61,000 distinct CDR3 sequences. Of the sample, just over 0.7% falls within the top ten clones.

In regard to this clonotype: Its antigen has not been determined.

Its CDR3 holds 15 amino acids, cysteine through phenylalanine. No DNA is recorded. In the germline V gene (reference sequence), CDR1 corresponds to SEHNR and CDR2 to FQNEAQ. Sequencing used naive CXCR3+ CD8+ T cells from blood. The sample's cell subset or site label, in plain terms: CD45RO-CCR7+CD27+CD95- naive CD8+ T cells expressing CXCR3 (TNR3+). The sequence joins TRBV7-9 to TRBJ2-3; TCRdb calls TRBD2, which cannot be checked without DNA. This TCR derives from a human donor in good health. Some clones in this sample may be carry-over from other donors' samples. The CDR3 region has the sequence CASSTTSGGADTQYF.